This T cell receptor (beta chain) was obtained from a study of T-cell memory formation after mild COVID-19. V was pared by 6 bases and J by 2 bases, with 19 bases between. This CDR3 comprises 15 residues. The germline CDR1 and CDR2 sequences are DFQATT and SNEGSKA (reference sequence). In TCRdb, the 5' RACE reads were re-called with MiXCR into one record per CDR3 protein. Seen here are 300,000 to 400,000 distinct CDR3 sequences, roughly 15% observed once, and the top ten hold around a fifth. V gene TRBV20-1 combines with J gene TRBJ1-2, with D perhaps TRBD1 (6 bases). This clonotype originated in a young man who had mild COVID-19 (a few samples of this study predate the infection). Cell type and time point are not known. Sequences were obtained from PBMCs or a T cell subset sorted from them (not recorded which). The chain's CDR3 is CSASRPLQGNYGYTF. CDR3 bases: TGCAGTGCCTCTAGGCCCTTACAGGGAAACTATGGCTACACCTTC.